This T cell receptor beta chain was captured by sequencing in a study of Ad26.COV2.S vaccination and SARS-CoV-2 variants. The study's findings and limits: Breadth of non-spike TCRs did not differ between vaccinees and placebo recipients. Vaccinated individuals (as opposed to placebo recipients) had higher spike-specific TCR breadth. Reported post-vaccination CD8+ and CD4+ T cell responses to spike showed substantial breadth.

Treatment denoted: some 19 received Ad26.COV2.S at low or high dose, single or two shots; 5 received placebo; per-sample allocation not given. Specimens were obtained on day 63 following the first vaccine or placebo injection. Comment on this clone: Antigen unknown.

CDR3 length: 16 amino acids. Trimming took off 4 bases at V and 0 bases at J, with 13 bases between the two ends. CDR1 and CDR2 (germline): MNHNS, SASEGT. Profiled with immunoSEQ multiplex PCR; TCRdb holds only in-frame clones, not every one. This repertoire shows about 370,000 clones, approximately 91% found once; its top ten account for under 2%. This sequence was found in a person aged 18-60 years who received the Ad26.COV2.S COVID-19 vaccine or a placebo. The sample was peripheral blood, taken in a trial of Ad26.COV2.S vaccine versus placebo. The rearrangement joins TRBV6-1 to TRBJ2-1, with a weak D call TRBD2 (5 bases). In nucleotides, the CDR3 is TGTGCCAGCAGTGGGAAGCGGCAAAGCTCCTACAATGAGCAGTTCTTC. Residues: CASSGKRQSSYNEQFF.